Listed below are T cell receptor beta chains from one sample, sequenced in a study of radiation and T cells in renal cell carcinoma. The assay was immunoSEQ multiplex PCR, and TCRdb's table has in-frame clones only and misses some. The data contain 130,000 or so clones, around nine tenths of them singletons. Sequences were derived from blood, sampled from a patient whose treatment included radiotherapy and nephrectomy. The receptors stem from a woman in her forties or fifties with renal cell carcinoma. CDR3s include the opening cysteine and the closing phenylalanine or tryptophan. A D gene is named only where the DNA matches it firmly. Only part of the rows carry a size: once, few, many, or a class if the clone is expanded.

-	TRBD1	TRBV9	TRBJ1-3	TGTGCCAGCAGCGTAGACAGGGGGACTGGAAACACCATATATTTT	CASSVDRGTGNTIYF
-	-	TRBV18	TRBJ2-7	TGTGCCAGCTCACCACTCAGGGGTGGCGACGAGCAGTACTTC	CASSPLRGGDEQYF
-	TRBD2	TRBV7-2	TRBJ2-4	TGTGCCAGCAGCTCTAGCCGACTAGCGGGGCTAGCCAAAAACATTCAGTACTTC	CASSSSRLAGLAKNIQYF
-	-	TRBV5-1	TRBJ2-5	TGCGCCAGCAGCTTGGGACTATCGTTGGAGACCCAGTACTTC	CASSLGLSLETQYF
once	-	TRBV9	TRBJ2-5	TGTGCCAGCAGCGGATCGGACAGAGAAGAGACCCAGTACTTC	CASSGSDREETQYF
-	TRBD1	TRBV4-2	TRBJ1-6	TGTGCCAGCAGCCCCCCAGGGGGGGGGCTTAATTCACCCCTCCACTTT	CASSPPGGGLNSPLHF
-	TRBD1	TRBV5-4	TRBJ1-4	TGTGCCTCACGTGATGACAGGGCTGAAAAACTGTTTTTT	CASRDDRAEKLFF
-	-	TRBV30	TRBJ2-3	TGTGCCTGGAATAAAATTGTAGATACGCAGTATTTT	CAWNKIVDTQYF
-	TRBD1	TRBV5-6	TRBJ2-3	TGTGCCAGCAGCCCCGGGACAGGGGGCACAGATACGCAGTATTTT	CASSPGTGGTDTQYF
-	-	TRBV7-6	TRBJ1-2	TGTGCCAGCAGCTTAAGTGAGGTGTCGGCGAACTATGGCTACACCTTC	CASSLSEVSANYGYTF
-	TRBD1	TRBV7-2	TRBJ1-2	TGTGCCAGCAGCTCAGGACAGGGCCTAGGTTATGGCTACACCTTC	CASSSGQGLGYGYTF
-	-	TRBV5-4	TRBJ1-2	TGTGCCAGCAGCCAGGACCGCTATGGCTACACCTTC	CASSQDRYGYTF
-	TRBD2	TRBV19	TRBJ2-3	TGTGCCAGTGGTACCCGGCGGGGGGTCACAGATACGCAGTATTTT	CASGTRRGVTDTQYF
-	TRBD2	TRBV5-8	TRBJ2-2	TGTGCCAGCAGCTTGACGGGGGGTAGCTCGATCGGGGAGCTGTTTTTT	CASSLTGGSSIGELFF
-	-	TRBV5-4	TRBJ2-5	TGTGCCAGCAGGGCTGGACAAGAGACCCAGTACTTC	CASRAGQETQYF
-	-	TRBV29-1	TRBJ1-4	TGCAGCGTTCACGGGGACGGTGAAAAACTGTTTTTT	CSVHGDGEKLFF
-	-	TRBV5-8	TRBJ2-3	TGTGCCAGCAGCCCGGCCAGACCCATTGGGCGGACAGATACGCAGTATTTT	CASSPARPIGRTDTQYF
few	-	TRBV29-1	TRBJ2-1	TGCAGCGTTGTTGGTGCAAACCCGGGAACTATCAATGAGCAGTTCTTC	CSVVGANPGTINEQFF
-	TRBD1	TRBV7-9	TRBJ2-7	TGTGCCAGCAGCTCCTCACCTGGACAGGCCCGGGAGCAGTACTTC	CASSSSPGQAREQYF
-	TRBD1	TRBV29-1	TRBJ1-2	TGCAGCGTTGGGAGAGGGGGCGAGGGCTACACCTTC	CSVGRGGEGYTF
-	-	TRBV25-1	TRBJ1-2	TGTGCCAGCAGTGAATATGGGGAGGACTATGGCTACACCTTC	CASSEYGEDYGYTF
-	-	TRBV9	TRBJ2-1	TGTGCCAGCAGCGTAGGGAGGGTCCCCCCCTACAATGAGCAGTTCTTC	CASSVGRVPPYNEQFF
-	TRBD1	TRBV5-4	TRBJ1-6	TGTGCCAGCAGCTTTAATACAGGGGTCAGCTCCTATAATTCACCCCTCCACTTT	CASSFNTGVSSYNSPLHF
-	TRBD1	TRBV7-7	TRBJ2-5	TGTGCTAGCAGCTCAACCGGGACAGGAGAGACCCAGTACTTC	CASSSTGTGETQYF
-	-	TRBV2	TRBJ1-3	TGTGCCAGCAGTTCTCCCGGGACAAAGGGAGTTGGAGACACCATATATTTT	CASSSPGTKGVGDTIYF
-	-	TRBV28	TRBJ1-2	TGTGCCAGCAGTTACAGTTTTATGGATGGCTACACCTTC	CASSYSFMDGYTF
-	-	TRBV6-1	TRBJ2-7	TGTGCCAGCAGTGGGGAGTGGTACGAGCAGTACTTC	CASSGEWYEQYF
-	TRBD1	TRBV6-1	TRBJ1-6	TGTGCCAGCAGTGAAGCGGGGACAGCCCTAGTACCCCTCCACTTT	CASSEAGTALVPLHF
-	TRBD1	TRBV5-1	TRBJ1-4	TGCGCCAGCAGCTTGCCCGGGACAGCTAATGAAAAACTGTTTTTT	CASSLPGTANEKLFF
-	TRBD1	TRBV7-8	TRBJ1-1	TGTGCCAGCAGCCCCCGGGACAGAGTGAACACTGAAGCTTTCTTT	CASSPRDRVNTEAFF
-	-	TRBV5-1	TRBJ2-3	TGCGCCAGCAGCTTGGGGCGGGCTAGCACAGATACGCAGTATTTT	CASSLGRASTDTQYF